Sequencing of this T cell receptor (beta chain) was carried out in a study of T cell responses to AZD1222 COVID-19 vaccine. The table came from immunoSEQ multiplex PCR; TCRdb's copy has only in-frame clones and leaves some out. The table lists tens of thousands of clones, 80% to 95% of them singletons. Germline V CDR1 and CDR2: DFQATT, SNEGSKA (reference sequence). V dropped 2 bases and J dropped 5 bases, with 6 bases sitting between them. This CDR3 is built from 11 residues. V gene TRBV20-1 combines with J gene TRBJ2-5; D is unresolved. The receptor was derived from an adult who received the AZD1222 COVID-19 vaccine. The sequencing used peripheral blood, collected 28 days after the second AZD1222 dose. CDR3 DNA: TGCAGTGCTAGAATGGGTGAGACCCAGTACTTC. The encoded protein is CSARMGETQYF.